Shown below are 18 T cell receptor beta chains from a single sample sequenced in a study of blood T cells in healthy people across ages. Then a second PCR, running about 6 to 12 cycles, was carried out with a sample-barcoded 5' primer and a J-beta primer mix. MiXCR, applied by TCRdb to the 5' RACE reads, yields one record per CDR3 protein. The sample carries approximately 1,000,000 distinct CDR3 sequences, more than 30% recorded once. The sample comprised blood. These TCRs come from a young man in good health.

Written as DNA, the CDR3 is TGTGCCAGCAGCCTCGACAGGGGACCCCTCCAGGAGCAGTACTTC. It is translated as CASSLDRGPLQEQYF. The chain has TRBV6-6 and TRBJ2-5; 8 nucleotides agree with TRBD1. After removal of 6 bases from V and 11 bases from J, the junction contained 17 bases not matched to a gene. Germline V gene sequence: CDR1 MNHNY, CDR2 SVGAGI (reference sequence). The CDR3 runs 15 residues.

This chain's CDR3 is CASSFTVLSDTQYF. The CDR3 coding sequence is TGTGCCAGCAGTTTTACTGTTTTATCAGATACGCAGTATTTT. The chain couples TRBV12-3 or TRBV12-4 to TRBJ2-3; D ambiguous. The CDR3 is 14 amino acids. Deletions cut 3 bases from V and 4 bases from J, with 11 bases between.

This clonotype is a singleton in its sample. The chain carries TRBV5-5 and TRBJ1-1, with 9 bases fitting TRBD1. V trimming: 4 bases; J trimming: 4 bases; junction bases outside the gene matches: 8. CDR1 is SGHKS and CDR2 is YYEKEE in the germline V gene (reference sequence). This CDR3 is built from 15 residues. The CDR3 reads CASSPTGGEGTEAFF. In DNA form, the CDR3 reads TGTGCCAGCAGCCCCACAGGGGGCGAGGGCACTGAAGCTTTCTTT.

The V call is TRBV6-2 or TRBV6-3, the J call TRBJ1-5; 8 nucleotides agree with TRBD1. Germline V gives CDR1 MNHEY, CDR2 SVGEGT. After removal of 2 bases from V and 6 bases from J, the junction contained 6 bases not matched to a gene. The CDR3 covers 15 residues. The CDR3 is CASSYGQGRSQPQHF. As DNA, the CDR3 is TGTGCCAGCAGTTACGGACAGGGCAGAAGTCAGCCCCAGCATTTT.

The chain uses TRBV5-6 and TRBJ2-7, with D perhaps matching TRBD1 (6 bases). The closer fit of TRBJ2-4 to the DNA end suggests the J call may be wrong. This CDR3 comprises 16 residues. CDR1 and CDR2 from the germline V gene are SGHDT and YYEEEE. The CDR3 sequence is CASSPRQVLAKNIQYF. CDR3 DNA sequence: TGTGCCAGCAGCCCGAGACAGGTGCTAGCCAAAAACATTCAGTACTTC.

This clonotype was seen more than once but under ten times. The rearrangement links TRBV7-6 to TRBJ2-1, with D unresolved. The germline V gene encodes CDR1 SGHVS and CDR2 FNYEAQ. CDR3 length: 15 amino acids. V was pared by 1 base and J by 3 bases, with 10 bases between. CDR3 region: CASSLGSQVYNEQFF. CDR3 sequence (DNA): TGTGCCAGCAGCTTAGGATCCCAGGTCTACAATGAGCAGTTCTTC.

The J gene is TRBJ2-3, the V gene TRBV5-6, with a possible D match to TRBD1 (6 bases). V lost 3 bases, J lost 3 bases, and 23 bases lay in between. This CDR3 comprises 18 residues. Germline CDR1 and CDR2: SGHDT and YYEEEE. For the CDR3, the DNA is TGTGCCAGCAGCTCAGAAGAGGAAACAGGGATGGATACAGATACGCAGTATTTT. Translation gives CASSSEEETGMDTDTQYF. The whole variable domain, remainder taken from reference TRBV5-6 and TRBJ2-3, is DAGVTQSPTHLIKTRGQQVTLRCSPKSGHDTVSWYQQALGQGPQFIFQYYEEEERQRGNFPDRFSGHQFPNYSSELNVNALLLGDSALYLCASSSEEETGMDTDTQYFGPGTRLTVL.

This clonotype has a count of ten or more. The V call is TRBV12-3 or TRBV12-4, the J call TRBJ1-2; a weak D match, TRBD1 (5 bases). The CDR3 consists of 12 residues. V was clipped by 8 bases and J by 6 bases, with 13 bases between them. The CDR3 DNA reads TGTGCCAGCTTCGGGGGGTCGGATGGCTACACCTTC. Translation gives CASFGGSDGYTF.

This clonotype was found a few times. The rearrangement joins TRBV5-6 to TRBJ2-7; a weak D match, TRBD1 (5 bases). This CDR3 contains 14 residues. Trimming cost V 3 bases and J 2 bases, with 12 bases left between them. CDR1 is SGHDT, CDR2 YYEEEE, per germline. This chain's CDR3 is CASSWTTVPYEQYF. Written as DNA, the CDR3 is TGTGCCAGCAGCTGGACGACAGTCCCCTACGAGCAGTACTTC.

The V call is TRBV4-3, the J call TRBJ2-7, with 7 bases fitting TRBD1. The J call may be wrong; the DNA end is better matched by TRBJ2-5. The CDR3 runs 13 residues. Germline assignment: CDR1 LGHNA and CDR2 YSLEER. The CDR3 coding sequence is TGCGCCAGCAGCCCTTACAGGGGAGAGACCCAGTACTTC. Its protein is CASSPYRGETQYF.

This clonotype was seen a few times. The V gene is TRBV9, the J gene TRBJ2-3, with D tentatively TRBD1 or TRBD2 (5 bases each). V was trimmed by 0 bases and J by 3 bases, leaving 11 bases between them. This CDR3 is 15 amino acids long. The germline gives CDR1 SGDLS, CDR2 YYNGEE. The CDR3 DNA is TGTGCCAGCAGCGTAGGTTTGGGGGTGACAGATACGCAGTATTTT. This codes for CASSVGLGVTDTQYF.

The chain joins TRBV7-2 to TRBJ1-2, with a weak D call TRBD1 (6 bases). CDR3 length equals 15 residues. Germline V lookup: CDR1 SGHTA, CDR2 FQGNSA. Deletions cut 3 bases from V and 3 bases from J, with 14 bases between. The CDR3 DNA sequence: TGTGCCAGCAGCTTGGAAGGGGGGAGAGACTATGGCTACACCTTC. This gives the protein CASSLEGGRDYGYTF.

The rearrangement joins TRBV7-2 to TRBJ2-2; D is unresolved. CDR3 length equals 14 residues. V was clipped by 1 base and J by 5 bases, with 8 bases between them. The germline V gene encodes CDR1 SGHTA and CDR2 FQGNSA. The CDR3 bases are TGTGCCAGCAGCTTAGAGGGTATGACCGGGGAGCTGTTTTTT. It encodes CASSLEGMTGELFF.

The chain recombines TRBV7-2 with TRBJ2-1, with 11 positions matching TRBD1. V gave up 7 bases and J gave up 8 bases; unmatched junction bases: 7. CDR1 and CDR2 from the germline V gene are SGHTA and FQGNSA. The CDR3 consists of 14 residues. The CDR3: CASIRDRGIDEQFF. CDR3 in DNA: TGTGCCAGCATACGGGACAGGGGGATCGATGAGCAGTTCTTC.

In this sample, this clonotype turned up once. V usage is TRBV9 and J usage is TRBJ2-7; 8 nucleotides line up with TRBD1. The end of the DNA fits TRBJ2-5 better, so the J call may be wrong. The CDR3 runs 17 residues. Germline-derived CDR1 and CDR2 are SGDLS and YYNGEE. The CDR3 DNA is TGTGCCAGCAGCGCATCGTCAGGGACAGGTGGTGTAGAGACCCAGTACTTC. This encodes CASSASSGTGGVETQYF.

The chain joins TRBV6-1 to TRBJ1-4; no definite D call. V was pared by 2 bases and J by 0 bases, with 13 bases between. The CDR3 runs to 17 residues. Germline-derived CDR1 and CDR2 are MNHNS and SASEGT. For the CDR3, the DNA is TGTGCCAGCAGTGAAAGGCCTTTCTTTGCAACTAATGAAAAACTGTTTTTT. Amino acid sequence: CASSERPFFATNEKLFF.

The chain recombines TRBV13 with TRBJ1-1; TRBD1 is a possible D gene (6 bases). CDR1 and CDR2 (germline): PRHDT, FYEKMQ (reference sequence). The ends were cut back, 7 bases at V and 4 bases at J, with 22 bases in the middle. This CDR3 contains 16 residues. The chain's CDR3 is CASITLWGQGGTEAFF. The CDR3, as DNA: TGTGCCAGCATCACCCTGTGGGGGCAAGGGGGCACTGAAGCTTTCTTT.

The rearrangement links TRBV6-2 or TRBV6-3 to TRBJ2-7, with D hard to call. The CDR3 sequence is 14 residues long. Germline V gene sequence: CDR1 MNHEY, CDR2 SVGEGT. V gave up 5 bases and J gave up 7 bases, with 18 bases separating them. CDR3 DNA sequence: TGTGCCAGCAGTGACAAGAGCTCCTACAATGAGCAGTACTTC. Its translation is CASSDKSSYNEQYF.